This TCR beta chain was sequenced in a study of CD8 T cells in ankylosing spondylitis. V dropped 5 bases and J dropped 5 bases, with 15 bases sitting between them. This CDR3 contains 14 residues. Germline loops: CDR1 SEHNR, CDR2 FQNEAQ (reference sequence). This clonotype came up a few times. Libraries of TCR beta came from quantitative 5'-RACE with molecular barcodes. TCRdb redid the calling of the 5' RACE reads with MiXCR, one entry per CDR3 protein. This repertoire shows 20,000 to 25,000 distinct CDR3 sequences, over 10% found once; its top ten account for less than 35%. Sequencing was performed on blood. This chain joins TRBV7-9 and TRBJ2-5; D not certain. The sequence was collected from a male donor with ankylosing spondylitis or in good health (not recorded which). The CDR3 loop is CASSLRSVVETQYF. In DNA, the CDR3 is TGTGCCAGCAGCCTGCGGTCGGTGGTCGAGACCCAGTACTTC.